This T cell receptor (beta chain) was identified during a study of response to subunit inactivated influenza vaccine. This clonotype has a handful of counts. Per germline, CDR1 SEHNR and CDR2 FQNEAQ (reference sequence). The CDR3 has 16 amino acids. Trimming removed 3 bases from V and 5 bases from J; junction bases left unmatched: 9. TCRdb processed the RT-PCR reads anew with MiXCR; each CDR3 protein has one entry. The sample lists roughly 550,000 distinct CDR3 sequences, roughly a quarter occurring once. The data were also submitted as part of a second study, on T cells expressing NK-cell markers. That work states: 5'RACE template switching built TCR beta cDNA with unique molecular identifiers.

Sample: CD4+ T cells sorted from PBMCs, taken 11 to 12 days after vaccination. This chain connects TRBV7-9 to TRBJ2-7; 11 nucleotides agree with TRBD2. The sequence derives from a man aged 50 or older who received an inactivated influenza vaccine. The CDR3 DNA reads TGTGCCAGCAGCTTCCGACTAGCGGGATATGTCGACGAGCAGTACTTC. Protein product: CASSFRLAGYVDEQYF.